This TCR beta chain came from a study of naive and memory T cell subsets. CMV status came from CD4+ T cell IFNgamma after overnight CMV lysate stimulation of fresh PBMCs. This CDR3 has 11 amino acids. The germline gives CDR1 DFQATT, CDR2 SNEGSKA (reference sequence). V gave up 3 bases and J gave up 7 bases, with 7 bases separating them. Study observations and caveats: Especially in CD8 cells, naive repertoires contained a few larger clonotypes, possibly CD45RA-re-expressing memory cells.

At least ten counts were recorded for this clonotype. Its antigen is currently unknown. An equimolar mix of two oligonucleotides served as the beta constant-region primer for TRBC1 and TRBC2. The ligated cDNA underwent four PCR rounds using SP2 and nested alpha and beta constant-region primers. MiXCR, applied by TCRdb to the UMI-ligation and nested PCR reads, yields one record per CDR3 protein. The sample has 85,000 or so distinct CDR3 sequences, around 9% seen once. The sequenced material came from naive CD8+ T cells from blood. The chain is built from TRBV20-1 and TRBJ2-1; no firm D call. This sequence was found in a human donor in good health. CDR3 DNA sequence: TGCAGTGCTAGGCAGAGGAATGAGCAGTTCTTC. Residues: CSARQRNEQFF.